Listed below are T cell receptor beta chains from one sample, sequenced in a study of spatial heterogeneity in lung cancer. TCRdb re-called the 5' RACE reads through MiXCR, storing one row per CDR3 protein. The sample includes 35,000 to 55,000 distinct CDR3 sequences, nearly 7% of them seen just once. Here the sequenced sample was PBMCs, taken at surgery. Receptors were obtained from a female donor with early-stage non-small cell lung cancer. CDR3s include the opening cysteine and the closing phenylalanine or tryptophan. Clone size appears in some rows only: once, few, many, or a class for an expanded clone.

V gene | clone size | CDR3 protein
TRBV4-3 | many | CASSQTLAGAYNEQFF
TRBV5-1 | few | CASSLRPPGTGELFF
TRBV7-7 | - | CASSEGFQETQYF
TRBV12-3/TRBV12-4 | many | CASSLELAKNIQYF
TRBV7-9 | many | CASSLDLLWQYF
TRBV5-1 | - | CASSLTSGGVSTDTQYF
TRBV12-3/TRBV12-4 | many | CASRDQETQYF
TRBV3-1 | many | CASSQGTGGTGEAFF
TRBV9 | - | CASSDTGTMSLNTEAFF
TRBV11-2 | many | CASLLSGGDTQYF
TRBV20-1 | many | CSATASGGLTDTQYF
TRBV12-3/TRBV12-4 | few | CASSRGGDGDYGYTF
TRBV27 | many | CASSLDRVGEQYF
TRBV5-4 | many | CASSRNRQDPGELFF
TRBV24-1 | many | CATSDARTGSTDTQYF
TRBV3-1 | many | CASSQDRGMTGELFF
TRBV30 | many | CAWGLGSYGYTF
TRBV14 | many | CASSPWRQGTTQYF
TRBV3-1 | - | CASSQGRGGANVLTF
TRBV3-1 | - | CASSQVPTRSSSDTQYF
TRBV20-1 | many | CSAPPGTEGGDTQYF
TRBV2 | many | CASSRDSYGYTF
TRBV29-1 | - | CSVASMDDNTEAFF
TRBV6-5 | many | CASSPRGREQFF
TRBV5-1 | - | CASSLEGGGSLYEQYF
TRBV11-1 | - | CASSSRQLAKNIQYF
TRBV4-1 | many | CASSQAGTHSPTDTQYF
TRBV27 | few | CASSTRRDRGAYGYTF
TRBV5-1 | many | CASSPTGLGNQPQHF
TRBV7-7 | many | CASSPSGGAAGELFF
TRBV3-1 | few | CASSPYQGLNTEAFF
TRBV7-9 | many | CASSLIDLGTQYF
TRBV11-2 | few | CASSPQAGVNNEQFF
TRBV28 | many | CASSLRREDTQYF
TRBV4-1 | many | CASSQETVLGPNEKLFF
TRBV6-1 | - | CASSDTGYRNTIYF
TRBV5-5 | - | CASSLTTGPQNYGYTF
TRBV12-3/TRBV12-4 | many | CASRRTSPYNEQFF
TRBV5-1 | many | CASHPYASGVPTPRTGELFF
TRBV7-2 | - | CASSFKGNQPQHF
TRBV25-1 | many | CASSSPGTGEETQYF
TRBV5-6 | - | CATRPGQMNTEAFF
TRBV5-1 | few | CASSLSPQGTSTGELFF
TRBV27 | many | CASSFSAGGTPYEQYF
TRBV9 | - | CVSSAIAGGSSRTQYF
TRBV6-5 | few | CASREVRSRGYTF
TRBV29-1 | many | CSVEEFGRGVTDTQYF
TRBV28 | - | CASSSGRRGRNQPQHF
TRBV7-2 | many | CASSLGTIGGTQYF
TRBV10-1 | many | CASSDSGEFEQYF
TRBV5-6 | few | CASSLSGVSPLHF
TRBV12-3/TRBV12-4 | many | CASSLLRVSSGELFF
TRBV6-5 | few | CASREGGAGNSPLHF
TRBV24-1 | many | CATSDFPRRGDTEDTQYF
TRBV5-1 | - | CASSSGQVRTEAFF
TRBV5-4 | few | CASSGRTGGAMNTEAFF
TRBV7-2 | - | CASSFLDRGRLAGNEQFF
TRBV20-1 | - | CSVRRAGIGYTF
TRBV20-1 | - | CSAHSGGPDTQYF